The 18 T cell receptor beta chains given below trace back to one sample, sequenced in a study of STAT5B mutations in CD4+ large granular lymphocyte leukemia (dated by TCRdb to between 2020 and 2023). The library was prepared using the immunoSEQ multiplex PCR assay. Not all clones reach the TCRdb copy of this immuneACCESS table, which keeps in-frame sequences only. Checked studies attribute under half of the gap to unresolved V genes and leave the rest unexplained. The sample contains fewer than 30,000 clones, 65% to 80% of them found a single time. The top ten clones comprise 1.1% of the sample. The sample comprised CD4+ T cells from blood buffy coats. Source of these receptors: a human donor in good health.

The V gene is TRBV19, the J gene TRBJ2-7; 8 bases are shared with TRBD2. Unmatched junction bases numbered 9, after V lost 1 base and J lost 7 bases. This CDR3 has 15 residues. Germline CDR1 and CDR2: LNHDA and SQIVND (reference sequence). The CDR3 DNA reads TGTGCCAGTAGTATAGCAGCGGGAGACTCGCGGGAGCAGTACTTC. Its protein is CASSIAAGDSREQYF.

Written as DNA, the CDR3 is TGTGCCAGCAGCTTAAGCCAGGGGAAGGAAAAACTGTTTTTT. It yields the protein CASSLSQGKEKLFF. V gene TRBV7-9 combines with J gene TRBJ1-4; TRBD1 is a possible D gene (6 bases). The V and J ends lost 2 bases and 8 bases respectively, with 12 bases between them. Germline V gene sequence: CDR1 SEHNR, CDR2 FQNEAQ (reference sequence). This CDR3 has 14 residues.

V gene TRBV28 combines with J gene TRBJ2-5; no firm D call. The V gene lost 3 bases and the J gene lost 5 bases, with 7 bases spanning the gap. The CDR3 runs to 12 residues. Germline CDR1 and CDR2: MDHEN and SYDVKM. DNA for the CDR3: TGTGCCAGCAGTTTGGGGATTGAGACCCAGTACTTC. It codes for CASSLGIETQYF.

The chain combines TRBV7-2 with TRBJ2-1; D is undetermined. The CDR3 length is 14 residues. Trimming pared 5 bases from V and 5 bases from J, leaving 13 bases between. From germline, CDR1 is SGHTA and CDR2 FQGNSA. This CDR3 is CASSPRIQNNEQFF. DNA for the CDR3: TGTGCCAGCAGCCCCAGGATCCAAAACAATGAGCAGTTCTTC.

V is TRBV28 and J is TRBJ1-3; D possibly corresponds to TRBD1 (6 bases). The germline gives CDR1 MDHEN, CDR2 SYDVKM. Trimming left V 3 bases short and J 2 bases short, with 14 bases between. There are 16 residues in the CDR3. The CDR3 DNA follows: TGTGCCAGCAGTTTTGTTCTACAGGGCGCTGGAAACACCATATATTTT. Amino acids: CASSFVLQGAGNTIYF.

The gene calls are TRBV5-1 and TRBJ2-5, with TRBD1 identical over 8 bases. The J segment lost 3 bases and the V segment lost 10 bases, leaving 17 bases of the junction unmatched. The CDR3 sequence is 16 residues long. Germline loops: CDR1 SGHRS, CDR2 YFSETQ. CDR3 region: CAARPGGLTGEETQYF. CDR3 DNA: TGCGCCGCCCGGCCGGGTGGTCTGACAGGGGAAGAGACCCAGTACTTC.

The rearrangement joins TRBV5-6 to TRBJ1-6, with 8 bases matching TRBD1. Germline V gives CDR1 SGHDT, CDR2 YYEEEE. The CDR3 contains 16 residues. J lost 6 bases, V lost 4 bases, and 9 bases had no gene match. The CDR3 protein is CASSPDRVARNSPLHF. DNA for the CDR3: TGTGCCAGCAGCCCGGACAGGGTAGCGCGTAATTCACCCCTCCACTTT.

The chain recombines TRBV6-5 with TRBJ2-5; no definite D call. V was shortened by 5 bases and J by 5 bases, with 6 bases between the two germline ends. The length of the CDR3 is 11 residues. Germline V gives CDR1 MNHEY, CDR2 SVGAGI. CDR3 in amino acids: CASSEPETQYF. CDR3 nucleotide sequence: TGTGCCAGCAGTGAACCCGAGACCCAGTACTTC.

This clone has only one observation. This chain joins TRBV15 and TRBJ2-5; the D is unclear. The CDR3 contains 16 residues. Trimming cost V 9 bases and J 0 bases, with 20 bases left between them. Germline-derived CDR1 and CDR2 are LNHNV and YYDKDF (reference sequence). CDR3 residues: CATKRTGNTYQETQYF. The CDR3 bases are TGTGCCACTAAACGGACCGGCAACACCTACCAAGAGACCCAGTACTTC.

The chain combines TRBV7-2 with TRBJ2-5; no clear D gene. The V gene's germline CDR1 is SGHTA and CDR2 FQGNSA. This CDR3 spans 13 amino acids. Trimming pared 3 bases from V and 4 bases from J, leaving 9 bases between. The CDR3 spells CASSLSLSETQYF. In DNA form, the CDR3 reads TGTGCCAGCAGCTTGAGTTTATCAGAGACCCAGTACTTC. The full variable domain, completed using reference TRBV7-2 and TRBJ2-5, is GAGVSQSPSNKVTEKGKDVELRCDPISGHTALYWYRQSLGQGLEFLIYFQGNSAPDKSGLPSDRFSAERTGGSVSTLTIQRTQQEDSAVYLCASSLSLSETQYFGPGTRLLVL.

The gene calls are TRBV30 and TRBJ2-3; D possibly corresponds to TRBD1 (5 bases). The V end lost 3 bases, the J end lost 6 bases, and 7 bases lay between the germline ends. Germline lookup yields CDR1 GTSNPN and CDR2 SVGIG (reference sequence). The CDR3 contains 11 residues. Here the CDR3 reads CAWSNRDTQYF. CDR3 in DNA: TGTGCCTGGAGCAACAGGGATACGCAGTATTTT.

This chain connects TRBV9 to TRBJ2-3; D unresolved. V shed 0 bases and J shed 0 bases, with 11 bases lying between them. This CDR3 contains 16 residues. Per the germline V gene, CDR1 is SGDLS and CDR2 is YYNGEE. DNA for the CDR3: TGTGCCAGCAGCGTAGCACTCCAGACTAGCACAGATACGCAGTATTTT. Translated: CASSVALQTSTDTQYF. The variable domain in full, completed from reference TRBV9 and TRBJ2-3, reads DSGVTQTPKHLITATGQRVTLRCSPRSGDLSVYWYQQSLDQGLQFLIQYYNGEERAKGNILERFSAQQFPDLHSELNLSSLELGDSALYFCASSVALQTSTDTQYFGPGTRLTVL.

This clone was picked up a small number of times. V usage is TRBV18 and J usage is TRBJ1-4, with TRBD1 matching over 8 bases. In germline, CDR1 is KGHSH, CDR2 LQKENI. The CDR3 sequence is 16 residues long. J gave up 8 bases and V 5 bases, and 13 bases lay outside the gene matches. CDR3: CASSRQGRIGGEKLFF. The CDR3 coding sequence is TGTGCCAGCTCAAGACAGGGGCGAATCGGAGGCGAAAAACTGTTTTTT.

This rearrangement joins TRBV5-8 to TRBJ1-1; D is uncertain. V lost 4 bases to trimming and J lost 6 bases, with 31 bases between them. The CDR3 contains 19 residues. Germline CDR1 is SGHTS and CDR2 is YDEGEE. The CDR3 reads CASSPLKAPRGSGGPEAFF. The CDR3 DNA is TGTGCCAGCAGCCCCCTGAAGGCGCCGAGAGGGTCGGGAGGACCTGAAGCTTTCTTT.

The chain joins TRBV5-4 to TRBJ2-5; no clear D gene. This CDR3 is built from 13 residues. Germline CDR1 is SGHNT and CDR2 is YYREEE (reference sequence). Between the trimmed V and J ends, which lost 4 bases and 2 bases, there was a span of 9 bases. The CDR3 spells CASSPDPQETQYF. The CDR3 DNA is TGTGCCAGCAGCCCGGACCCTCAAGAGACCCAGTACTTC.

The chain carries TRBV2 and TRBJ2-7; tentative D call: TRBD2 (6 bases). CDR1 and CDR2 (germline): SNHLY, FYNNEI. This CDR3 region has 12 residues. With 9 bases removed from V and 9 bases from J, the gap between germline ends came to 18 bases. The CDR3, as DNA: TGTGCCAGTCGGTCGGAGGGGATCCGGCAGTACGTC. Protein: CASRSEGIRQYV.

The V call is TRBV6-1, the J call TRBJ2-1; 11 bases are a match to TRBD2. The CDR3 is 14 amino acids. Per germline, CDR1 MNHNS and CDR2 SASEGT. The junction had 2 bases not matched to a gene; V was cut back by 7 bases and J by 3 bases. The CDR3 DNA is TGTGCCAGCACTGGGACTAGCGGCTACAATGAGCAGTTCTTC. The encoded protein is CASTGTSGYNEQFF.

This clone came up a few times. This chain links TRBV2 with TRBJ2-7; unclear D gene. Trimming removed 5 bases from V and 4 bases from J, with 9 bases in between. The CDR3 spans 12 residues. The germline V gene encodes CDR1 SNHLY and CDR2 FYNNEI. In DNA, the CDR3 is TGTGCCAGCAGTATTGTAGGGTACGAGCAGTACTTC. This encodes CASSIVGYEQYF.